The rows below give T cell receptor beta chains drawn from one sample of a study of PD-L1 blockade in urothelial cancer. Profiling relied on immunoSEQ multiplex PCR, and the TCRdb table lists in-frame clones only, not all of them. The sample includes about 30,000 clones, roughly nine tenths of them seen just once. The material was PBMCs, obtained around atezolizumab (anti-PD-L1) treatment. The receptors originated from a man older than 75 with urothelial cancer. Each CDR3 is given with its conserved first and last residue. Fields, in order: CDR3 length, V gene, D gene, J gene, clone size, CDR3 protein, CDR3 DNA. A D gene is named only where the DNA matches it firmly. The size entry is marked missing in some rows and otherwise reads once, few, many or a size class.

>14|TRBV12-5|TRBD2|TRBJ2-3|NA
CASSTSGSADTQYF
TGTGCTAGCTCGACTAGCGGGAGCGCAGATACGCAGTATTTT
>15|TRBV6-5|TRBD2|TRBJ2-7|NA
CASRMDSGSAYEQYF
TGTGCCAGCAGGATGGATAGCGGGAGTGCCTACGAGCAGTACTTC
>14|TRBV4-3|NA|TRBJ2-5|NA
CASSGGGAQETQYF
TGCGCCAGCAGCGGGGGGGGCGCACAAGAGACCCAGTACTTC
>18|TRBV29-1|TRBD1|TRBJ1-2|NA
CSVEGSGTGSSRFYGYTF
TGCAGCGTTGAAGGTTCGGGGACAGGCTCTAGTAGGTTCTATGGCTACACCTTC
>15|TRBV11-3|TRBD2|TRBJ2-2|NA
CASGTDREGVGELFF
TGTGCCAGCGGGACGGATCGGGAGGGGGTCGGGGAGCTGTTTTTT
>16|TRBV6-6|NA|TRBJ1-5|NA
CASTEDSYYSNQPQHF
TGTGCCAGCACCGAAGACAGCTACTATAGCAATCAGCCCCAGCATTTT
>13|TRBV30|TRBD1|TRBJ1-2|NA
CAWSGQGIGGYTF
TGTGCCTGGAGTGGACAGGGAATAGGTGGCTACACCTTC
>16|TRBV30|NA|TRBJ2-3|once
CAWSGGLAGYTDTQYF
TGTGCCTGGAGCGGTGGTTTGGCGGGTTACACAGATACGCAGTATTTT
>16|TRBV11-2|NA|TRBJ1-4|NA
CASSSGQSSTNEKLFF
TGTGCCAGCAGCTCCGGACAGAGCTCAACTAATGAAAAACTGTTTTTT
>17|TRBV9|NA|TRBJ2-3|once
CASSHSRGAGRTDTQYF
TGTGCCAGCAGCCACAGTAGAGGAGCGGGCCGCACAGATACGCAGTATTTT
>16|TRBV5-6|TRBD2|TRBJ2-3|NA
CASSLEGGRGTDTQYF
TGTGCCAGCAGCTTGGAGGGCGGGAGGGGTACAGATACGCAGTATTTT
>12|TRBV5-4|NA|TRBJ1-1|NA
CASSRGNTEAFF
TGTGCCAGCTCCAGGGGAAACACTGAAGCTTTCTTT
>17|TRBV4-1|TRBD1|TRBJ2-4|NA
CASSQDRQGEAKNIQYF
TGCGCCAGCAGCCAAGACAGACAGGGGGAAGCCAAAAACATTCAGTACTTC
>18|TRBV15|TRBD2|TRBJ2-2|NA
CATSRGFGLALTTGELFF
TGTGCCACCAGCAGGGGGTTTGGACTAGCGCTTACCACCGGGGAGCTGTTTTTT
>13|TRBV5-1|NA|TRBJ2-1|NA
CASSPDRRSLQFF
TGCGCCAGCAGCCCCGATCGGAGGAGCCTTCAGTTCTTC
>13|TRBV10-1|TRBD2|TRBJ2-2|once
CASSESRGGVLFF
TGCGCCAGCAGTGAGTCAAGGGGAGGGGTGCTGTTTTTT